This TCR beta chain was captured in a study of T cells expressing NK-cell markers. At the level of the study: The study sequenced eight donors, seven HCMV-seropositive and one seronegative.

Reanalyzing the 5' RACE reads, TCRdb keeps one entry per CDR3 protein, without DNA. Recorded here are roughly 420,000 distinct CDR3 sequences; the top ten clones represent about 7.1%. Germline V gene lookup returns CDR1 SGDLS and CDR2 YYNGEE. This CDR3 is 15 amino acids long. This clonotype was sampled from a woman aged 18 to 75 in good health. The chain is built from TRBV9 and TRBJ2-2; TCRdb's D call of TRBD1 is untestable without DNA. Source material: blood T cells: a sorted CD56 or NKG2C T cell subset, CD4+ or CD8+ T cells, or bulk PBMC T cells (not recorded which). CDR3 amino acids: CASREAGGGAGELFF.